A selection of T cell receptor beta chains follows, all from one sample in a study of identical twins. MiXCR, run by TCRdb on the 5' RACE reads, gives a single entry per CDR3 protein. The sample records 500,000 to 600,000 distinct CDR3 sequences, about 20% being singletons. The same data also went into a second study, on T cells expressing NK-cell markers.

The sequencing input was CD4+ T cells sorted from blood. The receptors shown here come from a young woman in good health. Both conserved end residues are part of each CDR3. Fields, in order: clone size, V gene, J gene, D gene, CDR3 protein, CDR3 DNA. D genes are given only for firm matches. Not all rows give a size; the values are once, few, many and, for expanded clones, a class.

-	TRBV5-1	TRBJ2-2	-	CASSPGSSTGELFF	TGCGCCAGCAGCCCGGGGAGTAGCACCGGGGAGCTGTTTTTT
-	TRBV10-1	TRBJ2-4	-	CASTPFRGLENIQYF	TGCGCCAGCACACCCTTTCGGGGATTAGAAAACATTCAGTACTTC
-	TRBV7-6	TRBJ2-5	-	CASSFRLDFQETQYF	TGTGCCAGCAGCTTTAGACTAGACTTCCAAGAGACCCAGTACTTC
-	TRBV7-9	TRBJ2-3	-	CASSWGSGDTQYF	TGTGCCAGCAGCTGGGGGAGTGGAGATACGCAGTATTTT
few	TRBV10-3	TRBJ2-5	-	CAIRGTGETQYF	TGTGCCATCAGGGGGACCGGAGAGACCCAGTACTTC
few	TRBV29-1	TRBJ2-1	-	CSARDGPYNEQFF	TGCAGCGCCCGGGACGGACCCTACAATGAGCAGTTCTTC
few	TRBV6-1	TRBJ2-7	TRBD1	CASSEWGTASYEQYF	TGTGCCAGCAGTGAATGGGGGACAGCTTCCTACGAGCAGTACTTC
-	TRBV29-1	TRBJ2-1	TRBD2	CSSGSPGGTYNEQFF	TGCAGCTCAGGCTCGCCGGGAGGGACCTACAATGAGCAGTTCTTC
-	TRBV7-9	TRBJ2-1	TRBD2	CASSYGMGSGVDEQFF	TGTGCCAGCAGCTACGGGATGGGTAGCGGGGTGGACGAGCAGTTCTTC
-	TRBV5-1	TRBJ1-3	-	CASSLVGGAGNTIYF	TGCGCCAGCAGCTTGGTAGGAGGGGCTGGAAACACCATATATTTT
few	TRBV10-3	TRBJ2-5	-	CAIKGGETQYF	TGTGCCATAAAAGGGGGGGAGACCCAGTACTTC